One sample yielded the 15 T cell receptor beta chains listed below, sequenced in a study of blood T cell repertoires in COVID-19. Produced via immunoSEQ multiplex PCR; TCRdb's table is partial and in-frame only. The sample lists about 220,000 clones; around 86% were seen once. Sequenced: peripheral blood. These receptors were taken from a woman of 80 years or more with COVID-19, enrolled during active disease.

The chain recombines TRBV6-4 with TRBJ2-1; tentative D call: TRBD2 (5 bases). Germline CDR1 MRHNA, CDR2 SNTAGT. The CDR3 has 13 amino acids. Trimming cost V 5 bases and J 7 bases, with 12 bases left between them. CDR3 sequence reads: CASSLNEGNEQFF. CDR3 bases: TGTGCCAGCAGTCTCAACGAGGGTAATGAGCAGTTCTTC.

The chain combines TRBV18 with TRBJ1-2; the match to TRBD1 covers 8 bases. The V gene end was trimmed by 3 bases and the J gene end by 6 bases; junction bases not matched to a gene: 6. The germline CDR1 and CDR2 sequences are KGHSH and LQKENI. The CDR3 has 14 residues. As DNA, the CDR3 is TGTGCCAGCTCACCCGTAGGACAGGGCAATGGCTACACCTTC. It yields the protein CASSPVGQGNGYTF.

The J gene is TRBJ2-2, the V gene TRBV2; 9 positions agree with TRBD2. Germline V gene lookup returns CDR1 SNHLY and CDR2 FYNNEI. This CDR3 is built from 14 residues. V shed 9 bases and J 5 bases; nucleotides not matched to a gene: 7. CDR3 sequence: CASLAGAPTGELFF. In DNA form, the CDR3 reads TGTGCCAGTTTAGCGGGAGCCCCTACCGGGGAGCTGTTTTTT.

This clone has more than one count but fewer than ten. The V call is TRBV27, the J call TRBJ1-5; D unresolved. V lost 6 bases, J lost 6 bases, and 6 bases lay in between. CDR3 length: 11 amino acids. The germline CDR1 and CDR2 sequences are MNHEY and SMNVEV (reference sequence). The chain's CDR3 is CASSPFQPQHF. DNA for the CDR3: TGTGCCAGCAGCCCGTTTCAGCCCCAGCATTTT.

This chain joins TRBV7-9 and TRBJ1-4; tentatively, D is TRBD1 (5 bases). Trimming left V 3 bases short and J 3 bases short, with 8 bases between. The germline CDR1 and CDR2 sequences are SEHNR and FQNEAQ (reference sequence). The CDR3 has 14 amino acids. The DNA for the CDR3 is TGTGCCAGCAGCTTGGGGCTGTCTAATGAAAAACTGTTTTTT. Translated: CASSLGLSNEKLFF.

The chain carries TRBV19 and TRBJ1-4; 9 positions match TRBD1. CDR1 and CDR2 from the germline V gene are LNHDA and SQIVND (reference sequence). The CDR3 contains 16 residues. Trimming took 3 bases from V and 7 from J; bases not matched to a gene: 9. As DNA, the CDR3 is TGTGCCAGTAGTATCGGAAGGTTGGACAGGGGTGAAAAACTGTTTTTT. Translating gives CASSIGRLDRGEKLFF.

This rearrangement joins TRBV20-1 to TRBJ2-7; D is perhaps TRBD1 (6 bases). The CDR3 length is 11 residues. V was trimmed by 6 bases and J by 2 bases, leaving 8 bases between them. Germline-derived CDR1 and CDR2 are DFQATT and SNEGSKA (reference sequence). The CDR3, as DNA: TGCAGTGCCAAGGGGGCCTACGAGCAGTACTTC. It yields the protein CSAKGAYEQYF.

The chain joins TRBV6-5 to TRBJ1-3; D unclear. The CDR3 contains 16 residues. The germline CDR1 and CDR2 sequences are MNHEY and SVGAGI. Between the trimmed V and J ends, which lost 0 bases and 2 bases, there was a span of 11 bases. The CDR3: CASSYSPGATGNTIYF. The CDR3 coding sequence is TGTGCCAGCAGTTACTCGCCGGGAGCGACTGGAAACACCATATATTTT.

The J gene is TRBJ1-2, the V gene TRBV11-2; D is possibly TRBD1 (5 bases). Trimming cost V 5 bases and J 2 bases, with 15 bases left between them. This CDR3 spans 15 amino acids. Germline loops: CDR1 SGHAT, CDR2 FQNNGV. The CDR3 loop reads CASSQTPGGNYGYTF. Written as DNA, the CDR3 is TGTGCCAGCAGCCAGACGCCGGGGGGGAACTATGGCTACACCTTC.

This chain's CDR3 is CSVGLAVNNEQFF. CDR3 sequence (DNA): TGCAGCGTGGGACTAGCGGTGAACAATGAGCAGTTCTTC. This rearrangement joins TRBV29-1 to TRBJ2-1; 11 nucleotides align to TRBD2. The germline V gene encodes CDR1 SQVTM and CDR2 ANQGSEA. V shed 6 bases and J 5 bases; nucleotides not matched to a gene: 3. The CDR3 contains 13 residues.

The chain combines TRBV5-1 with TRBJ1-2, with 8 bases aligning to TRBD1. V trimming: 4 bases; J trimming: 2 bases; junction bases outside the gene matches: 4. CDR1 is SGHRS, CDR2 YFSETQ, per germline. The CDR3 has 14 residues. The CDR3 bases are TGCGCCAGCAGCATGGACAGGGAGAACTATGGCTACACCTTC. Translated, it gives CASSMDRENYGYTF.

This clone showed up just once. The chain joins TRBV5-1 to TRBJ2-1, with 15 bases matching TRBD2. Germline V lookup: CDR1 SGHRS, CDR2 YFSETQ. J gave up 12 bases and V 1 base, and 8 bases lay outside the gene matches. The CDR3 sequence is 16 residues long. The CDR3 sequence is CASSLLTRGLAGGQFF. The CDR3 region has the DNA TGCGCCAGCAGCTTGTTAACAAGGGGACTAGCGGGAGGGCAGTTCTTC.

The chain carries TRBV30 and TRBJ2-7; D remains ambiguous. The germline V gene encodes CDR1 GTSNPN and CDR2 SVGIG (reference sequence). This CDR3 contains 16 residues. V was clipped by 2 bases and J by 2 bases, with 19 bases between them. CDR3 amino acids: CAWSPLQAVAAYEQYF. Here the CDR3 DNA reads TGTGCCTGGAGTCCCCTTCAAGCTGTCGCGGCCTACGAGCAGTACTTC.

The rearrangement uses TRBV19 and TRBJ1-1; weak D call: TRBD1 (6 bases). V gave up 3 bases and J gave up 5 bases, with 16 bases separating them. Germline-derived CDR1 and CDR2 are LNHDA and SQIVND (reference sequence). The CDR3 has 15 residues. The CDR3 DNA reads TGTGCCAGTAGTATGCCTGGAACACAGGGAACTGAAGCTTTCTTT. This encodes CASSMPGTQGTEAFF.

This chain links TRBV7-3 with TRBJ1-1; 7 nucleotides match TRBD1. Germline V CDR1 and CDR2: SGHTA, FQGTGA. The CDR3 has 14 residues. V lost 1 base, J lost 1 base, and 0 bases stayed unmatched. The CDR3 region has the DNA TGTGCCAGCAGCTTAAACAGGGGGAACACTGAAGCTTTCTTT. The encoded protein is CASSLNRGNTEAFF.